The 18 T cell receptor beta chains below were found in one sample sequenced in a study of blood T cell repertoires in COVID-19. Generated by immunoSEQ multiplex PCR, the TCRdb table keeps only in-frame clones and is missing some. The sample holds more than 130,000 clones; approximately 87% are singletons and the top ten take 3.5% to 5.5%. The sequenced sample was peripheral blood. The receptors here all came from a woman between 40 and 55 years old with acute or convalescent COVID-19.

The chain combines TRBV5-6 with TRBJ1-2, with 7 bases lining up with TRBD1. The CDR3 runs 15 residues. Germline V gene lookup returns CDR1 SGHDT and CDR2 YYEEEE. J was trimmed by 8 bases and V by 3 bases; bases with no gene match: 13. The CDR3 nucleotides read TGTGCCAGCAGCTCCTCGACAGGGAGTGTGAGAGGCTACACCTTC. Translated: CASSSSTGSVRGYTF. Using reference TRBV5-6 and TRBJ1-2 for the parts outside the CDR3, the full variable domain is DAGVTQSPTHLIKTRGQQVTLRCSPKSGHDTVSWYQQALGQGPQFIFQYYEEEERQRGNFPDRFSGHQFPNYSSELNVNALLLGDSALYLCASSSSTGSVRGYTFGSGTRLTVV.

The chain combines TRBV19 with TRBJ2-3; TRBD1 agrees at 10 bases. The CDR3 extends over 17 amino acids. Germline CDR1 and CDR2: LNHDA and SQIVND (reference sequence). V was clipped by 3 bases and J by 5 bases; unmatched bases: 11. The CDR3 loop is CASSMFRDRGWVDTQYF. CDR3 coding DNA: TGTGCCAGTAGTATGTTCCGGGACAGGGGTTGGGTAGATACGCAGTATTTT.

This clone has only one observation. The CDR3 region is CASSFLHSTDTQYF. CDR3 DNA: TGTGCCAGCAGCTTTTTACACAGCACAGATACGCAGTATTTT. The chain employs TRBV28 and TRBJ2-3; D gene unclear. Trimming took off 6 bases at V and 0 bases at J, with 10 bases between the two ends. This CDR3 has 14 amino acids. Germline values: CDR1 MDHEN, CDR2 SYDVKM.

This clone came up a few times. V usage is TRBV7-9 and J usage is TRBJ1-4; 12 bases are shared with TRBD1. V was clipped by 5 bases and J by 8 bases; unmatched bases: 3. This CDR3 is 14 amino acids long. Germline V gives CDR1 SEHNR, CDR2 FQNEAQ (reference sequence). The CDR3 DNA sequence: TGTGCCAGCAGCGCGGGACAGGGGGCGGAAAAACTGTTTTTT. Amino acid sequence: CASSAGQGAEKLFF.

The chain employs TRBV7-2 and TRBJ1-6; D possibly corresponds to TRBD1 (5 bases). The CDR3 has 16 residues. In germline, CDR1 is SGHTA, CDR2 FQGNSA. V lost 1 base and J lost 4, with 11 bases in between. CDR3 loop: CASSLVEAGYNSPLHF. CDR3 coding DNA: TGTGCCAGCAGCTTAGTCGAGGCAGGGTATAATTCACCCCTCCACTTT.

V and J are TRBV7-9 and TRBJ2-3, with D maybe TRBD1 (5 bases). The CDR3 spans 15 residues. Germline CDR1 is SEHNR and CDR2 is FQNEAQ (reference sequence). The ends were cut back, 5 bases at V and 0 bases at J, with 12 bases in the middle. CDR3 sequence (DNA): TGTGCCAGCAGCGTTTGGCAGGGTAGCACAGATACGCAGTATTTT. This encodes CASSVWQGSTDTQYF.

The chain employs TRBV27 and TRBJ2-2, with TRBD2 identical over 8 bases. Germline V gene sequence: CDR1 MNHEY, CDR2 SMNVEV (reference sequence). The CDR3 is 16 residues long. Trimming at V came to 3 bases and at J to 0 bases, leaving 3 bases not matched to a gene. CDR3 amino acids: CASSFRLATNTGELFF. The CDR3, as DNA: TGTGCCAGCAGTTTTCGACTAGCGACGAACACCGGGGAGCTGTTTTTT.

The rearrangement uses TRBV27 and TRBJ1-4; no clear D gene. This CDR3 is built from 15 residues. Between the trimmed V and J ends, which lost 1 base and 7 bases, there was a span of 13 bases. The germline gives CDR1 MNHEY, CDR2 SMNVEV (reference sequence). The CDR3 sequence is CASSLYFGVGEKLFF. The CDR3 DNA sequence: TGTGCCAGCAGTTTATACTTCGGGGTGGGTGAAAAACTGTTTTTT. Filled out from reference TRBV27 and TRBJ1-4, the complete variable domain reads EAQVTQNPRYLITVTGKKLTVTCSQNMNHEYMSWYRQDPGLGLRQIYYSMNVEVTDKGDVPEGYKVSRKEKRNFPLILESPSPNQTSLYFCASSLYFGVGEKLFFGSGTQLSVL.

V and J are TRBV27 and TRBJ2-7, with 9 nucleotides matching TRBD1. V lost 5 bases and J lost 5; bases outside the gene matches: 10. This CDR3 has 15 residues. CDR1 is MNHEY, CDR2 SMNVEV, per germline (reference sequence). CDR3 nucleotides: TGTGCCAGCAGTCTAATCCGGGACAGGGCCCACGAGCAGTACTTC. Protein sequence: CASSLIRDRAHEQYF.

This clone showed up just once. The V call is TRBV4-2, the J call TRBJ1-5, with 7 bases lining up with TRBD1. The CDR3 totals 15 residues. Germline CDR1 reads LGHNA; CDR2 reads YNFKEQ. V shed 1 base and J 4 bases; nucleotides not matched to a gene: 4. This chain's CDR3 is CASSQVGQANQPQHF. The DNA of the CDR3 is TGTGCCAGCAGCCAAGTTGGACAGGCGAATCAGCCCCAGCATTTT.

The chain uses TRBV19 and TRBJ2-1; 14 nucleotides match TRBD2. Germline V lookup: CDR1 LNHDA, CDR2 SQIVND (reference sequence). The V segment lost 5 bases and the J segment 4 bases; nucleotides outside the gene matches: 4. This CDR3 comprises 16 residues. DNA of the CDR3: TGTGCCAGTAGTGTCCGGACTAGCGGGGGGTACAATGAGCAGTTCTTC. Protein sequence: CASSVRTSGGYNEQFF.

This chain joins TRBV6-5 and TRBJ1-5; 7 bases align to TRBD1. Per germline, CDR1 MNHEY and CDR2 SVGAGI. The CDR3 is made up of 13 amino acids. The J segment lost 5 bases and the V segment lost 5 bases, leaving 3 bases of the junction unmatched. Here the CDR3 reads CASSRDSHQPQHF. The CDR3 DNA follows: TGTGCCAGCAGTAGGGACAGTCATCAGCCCCAGCATTTT.

This chain connects TRBV9 to TRBJ1-3; 12 bases fit TRBD1. CDR1 and CDR2 (germline): SGDLS, YYNGEE. The CDR3 has 15 residues. Germline trimming cut 4 bases from V and 6 bases from J; bases unmatched to any gene: 5. The DNA for the CDR3 is TGTGCCAGCAGCCCAGGGACAGGGGGCATAAACACCATATATTTT. Its protein product is CASSPGTGGINTIYF.

The rearrangement joins TRBV7-9 to TRBJ2-5; 9 bases line up with TRBD1. The germline gives CDR1 SEHNR, CDR2 FQNEAQ (reference sequence). There are 14 residues in the CDR3. Germline trimming cut 5 bases from V and 5 bases from J; bases unmatched to any gene: 6. CDR3 in DNA: TGTGCCAGCAGCCTAGGGACAGGGACCGAGACCCAGTACTTC. Translated: CASSLGTGTETQYF.

The gene calls are TRBV12-3 or TRBV12-4 and TRBJ1-1; TRBD1 might be the D (5 bases). The germline V and J ends were trimmed by 4 bases and 1 base, with 7 bases remaining between them. This CDR3 region has 13 residues. The CDR3 here is CASSYDRNTEAFF. CDR3 in DNA: TGTGCCAGCAGTTACGACAGGAACACTGAAGCTTTCTTT.

The rearrangement joins TRBV15 to TRBJ1-4; D is unresolved. The CDR3 runs to 14 residues. Germline V lookup: CDR1 LNHNV, CDR2 YYDKDF (reference sequence). Trimming stripped 5 bases from V and 7 bases from J, with 14 bases between. The CDR3 nucleotides are TGTGCCACCAGCCTCGACTGGCTGGGTGAAAAACTGTTTTTT. Residues: CATSLDWLGEKLFF.

The chain joins TRBV7-3 to TRBJ2-1; tentative D call: TRBD2 (5 bases). Germline V CDR1 and CDR2: SGHTA, FQGTGA. This CDR3 comprises 16 residues. Trimming cost V 5 bases and J 1 base, with 15 bases left between them. The CDR3 coding sequence is TGTGCCAGCAGCCCCATCAGGACGGGGTCCTACAATGAGCAGTTCTTC. Amino acid sequence: CASSPIRTGSYNEQFF.

This clone was seen only once. The rearrangement links TRBV28 to TRBJ2-7; TRBD1 is a possible D gene (6 bases). Trimming removed 6 bases from V and 0 bases from J, with 18 bases in between. Germline assignment: CDR1 MDHEN and CDR2 SYDVKM. The CDR3 loop spans 16 amino acids. The CDR3 protein is CASSPSGHFSSYEQYF. CDR3 nucleotide sequence: TGTGCCAGCAGCCCCTCGGGACATTTTAGCTCCTACGAGCAGTACTTC.